These 26 T cell receptor beta chains were sequenced from one sample in a study of blood T cell repertoires in COVID-19. Libraries were prepared by immunoSEQ multiplex PCR; TCRdb keeps only in-frame clonotypes and omits some of them. The top ten clones hold roughly a sixth of a sample with 75,000 to 85,000 clones, 86% of them seen once. Sample: peripheral blood. All receptors derive from a human donor in a cohort sampled during active COVID-19.

The chain uses TRBV28 and TRBJ2-7; TRBD2 matches 10 bases. Germline CDR1 and CDR2: MDHEN and SYDVKM. The CDR3 has 22 residues. J was trimmed by 1 base and V by 4 bases; bases with no gene match: 25. CDR3 sequence reads: CASSSRFGVQGPSGSFSYEQYF. In DNA form, the CDR3 reads TGTGCCAGCAGTTCGAGGTTTGGGGTCCAGGGGCCTAGCGGGAGTTTTTCCTACGAGCAGTACTTC.

This chain uses TRBV19 with TRBJ2-5; 9 positions agree with TRBD2. The CDR3 covers 14 residues. V lost 5 bases and J lost 1; bases outside the gene matches: 2. Per the germline V gene, CDR1 is LNHDA and CDR2 is SQIVND (reference sequence). Here the CDR3 DNA reads TGTGCCAGTAGTTCGACTAGCGGCCAAGAGACCCAGTACTTC. Translating it yields CASSSTSGQETQYF.

The chain employs TRBV3-1 (or the pseudogene TRBV3-2) and TRBJ2-1, with 9 bases aligning to TRBD2. This CDR3 is 15 amino acids long. The junction had 9 bases not matched to a gene; V was cut back by 4 bases and J by 8 bases. Germline values: CDR1 LGHDT, CDR2 YNNKEL (reference sequence). For the CDR3, the DNA is TGTGCCAGCAGCCCTCCGGGACTAGCATCCTATGAGCAGTTCTTC. Protein product: CASSPPGLASYEQFF.

This chain uses TRBV7-2 with TRBJ1-2, with 7 bases identical to TRBD1. V dropped 5 bases and J dropped 7; count of bases not matched to a gene: 7. The CDR3 spans 13 residues. Germline lookup yields CDR1 SGHTA and CDR2 FQGNSA. CDR3 DNA sequence: TGTGCCAGCAGCCCGAGACAGGGATCTGGCTACACCTTC. Protein: CASSPRQGSGYTF. The full variable domain, with the rest looked up from reference TRBV7-2 and TRBJ1-2, is GAGVSQSPSNKVTEKGKDVELRCDPISGHTALYWYRQSLGQGLEFLIYFQGNSAPDKSGLPSDRFSAERTGGSVSTLTIQRTQQEDSAVYLCASSPRQGSGYTFGSGTRLTVV.

In DNA form, the CDR3 reads TGTGCCAGCAGCGCGAAAGCGCCTAGCGGCATCAATGAGCAGTTCTTC. Its translation is CASSAKAPSGINEQFF. J is TRBJ2-1 and V is TRBV5-4; 7 nucleotides agree with TRBD2. This CDR3 has 16 residues. CDR1 and CDR2 (germline): SGHNT, YYREEE (reference sequence). J was trimmed by 6 bases and V by 4 bases; bases with no gene match: 13.

CDR3 amino acids: CASQGLGNSPLHF. CDR3 coding DNA: TGTGCCAGCCAGGGGCTAGGGAATTCACCCCTCCACTTT. V and J are TRBV7-9 and TRBJ1-6, with D perhaps TRBD1 (6 bases). Trimming removed 8 bases from V and 7 bases from J, with 12 bases in between. The CDR3 sequence is 13 residues long. The germline gives CDR1 SEHNR, CDR2 FQNEAQ (reference sequence).

The rearrangement uses TRBV27 and TRBJ1-6; D is undetermined. The CDR3 totals 14 residues. Between the trimmed V and J ends, which lost 4 bases and 7 bases, there was a span of 11 bases. Germline-derived CDR1 and CDR2 are MNHEY and SMNVEV (reference sequence). CDR3 sequence reads: CASSWADLNSPLHF. As DNA, the CDR3 is TGTGCCAGCAGTTGGGCAGACCTAAATTCACCCCTCCACTTT.

This sequence joins TRBV7-9 and TRBJ2-2, with 10 bases fitting TRBD1. The CDR3 length is 17 residues. Unmatched junction bases numbered 8, after V lost 2 bases and J lost 5 bases. The germline CDR1 and CDR2 sequences are SEHNR and FQNEAQ (reference sequence). This CDR3 reads CASSLTRQGARTGELFF. The CDR3 DNA follows: TGTGCCAGCAGCTTAACGAGACAGGGGGCGCGAACCGGGGAGCTGTTTTTT.

This rearrangement joins TRBV4-3 to TRBJ2-7; 9 bases fit TRBD1. Germline assignment: CDR1 LGHNA and CDR2 YSLEER. The CDR3 sequence is 14 residues long. V lost 3 bases, J lost 5 bases, and 5 bases stayed unmatched. This CDR3 reads CASSQGQGRNEQYF. CDR3 nucleotides: TGCGCCAGCAGCCAGGGACAGGGAAGGAACGAGCAGTACTTC.

V usage is TRBV20-1 and J usage is TRBJ1-3; D not resolved. This CDR3 region has 15 residues. Trimming took off 3 bases at V and 2 bases at J, with 14 bases between the two ends. Germline assignment: CDR1 DFQATT and CDR2 SNEGSKA (reference sequence). DNA for the CDR3: TGCAGTGCTAGTTTAGGGCCCGGGACTGGAAACACCATATATTTT. It is translated as CSASLGPGTGNTIYF.

There are a few counts of this clone. The rearrangement links TRBV6-4 to TRBJ2-3; possibly TRBD1 for D (6 bases). V was shortened by 3 bases and J by 6 bases, with 13 bases between the two germline ends. Germline loops: CDR1 MRHNA, CDR2 SNTAGT. This CDR3 spans 14 amino acids. The CDR3 nucleotides read TGTGCCAGCAGTGATCGATCAGGGGCCGATACGCAGTATTTT. Protein product: CASSDRSGADTQYF.

The rearrangement joins TRBV6-1 to TRBJ1-2; weak D call: TRBD1 (5 bases). Per the germline V gene, CDR1 is MNHNS and CDR2 is SASEGT. V lost 2 bases to trimming and J lost 8 bases, with 15 bases between them. CDR3 size: 14 residues. CDR3: CASSEIRGMIGYTF. The CDR3 coding sequence is TGTGCCAGCAGTGAAATCCGGGGGATGATCGGCTACACCTTC.

V and J are TRBV3-1 (or the pseudogene TRBV3-2) and TRBJ1-1; D unresolved. The CDR3 covers 12 residues. Germline V CDR1 and CDR2: LGHDT, YNNKEL (reference sequence). V lost 4 bases and J lost 7, with 10 bases in between. CDR3 residues: CASSLLGSEAFF. CDR3 DNA sequence: TGTGCCAGCAGCCTTTTAGGGAGTGAAGCTTTCTTT.

The V and J genes are TRBV5-6 and TRBJ2-3; D is unclear. Germline CDR1 is SGHDT and CDR2 is YYEEEE. V was clipped by 6 bases and J by 6 bases, with 20 bases between them. The CDR3 consists of 15 residues. CDR3 sequence (DNA): TGTGCCAGCAACCTACAAGCCGACACACGGGATACGCAGTATTTT. Protein: CASNLQADTRDTQYF.

V is TRBV14 and J is TRBJ2-1, with 8 bases fitting TRBD1. V shed 3 bases and J 8 bases; nucleotides not matched to a gene: 9. This CDR3 spans 15 amino acids. The germline V gene encodes CDR1 SGHDN and CDR2 FVKESK. The CDR3 nucleotides are TGTGCCAGCAGCCACACAAGCAGGGGGCGGGATGAGCAGTTCTTC. Its protein product is CASSHTSRGRDEQFF.

This clone showed up just once. V and J are TRBV7-8 and TRBJ1-6; TRBD1 aligns across 9 bases. Germline V gene data show CDR1 as SGHVS and CDR2 as FQNEAQ. The CDR3 covers 15 residues. The trim removed 5 bases at V and 8 bases at J, leaving 7 bases unmatched. CDR3 sequence reads: CASSPPGTGYSPLHF. The CDR3, as DNA: TGTGCCAGCAGCCCCCCCGGGACAGGGTATTCACCCCTCCACTTT.

The chain carries TRBV29-1 and TRBJ2-2; 9 bases fit TRBD1. V was clipped by 1 base and J by 5 bases; unmatched bases: 17. CDR1 and CDR2 from the germline V gene are SQVTM and ANQGSEA. CDR3 size: 19 residues. The CDR3 spells CSVEGGPRTGTGKTGELFF. CDR3 DNA sequence: TGCAGCGTTGAAGGTGGCCCACGGACCGGGACAGGGAAAACCGGGGAGCTGTTTTTT.

Only one count was recorded for this clone. The chain carries TRBV7-8 and TRBJ2-7; TRBD1 aligns across 8 bases. Looked up from germline, CDR1 is SGHVS and CDR2 is FQNEAQ. The CDR3 runs to 15 residues. Trimming at V came to 0 bases and at J to 3 bases, leaving 4 bases not matched to a gene. The CDR3 region has the DNA TGTGCCAGCAGCTTAGCGGCAGGGGGCAACTACGAGCAGTACTTC. It codes for CASSLAAGGNYEQYF. The complete variable domain, with remaining parts taken from reference TRBV7-8 and TRBJ2-7, reads GAGVSQSPRYKVAKRGQDVALRCDPISGHVSLFWYQQALGQGPEFLTYFQNEAQLDKSGLPSDRFFAERPEGSVSTLKIQRTQQEDSAVYLCASSLAAGGNYEQYFGPGTRLTVT.

The chain uses TRBV11-3 and TRBJ2-3; 7 nucleotides line up with TRBD1. Germline V gene sequence: CDR1 SGHNT, CDR2 YENEEA. V was clipped by 4 bases and J by 0 bases; unmatched bases: 1. The CDR3 contains 14 residues. CDR3 residues: CASSSGQSTDTQYF. The CDR3 DNA reads TGTGCCAGCAGCTCGGGACAGAGCACAGATACGCAGTATTTT.

This chain links TRBV5-6 with TRBJ2-1, with 11 bases lining up with TRBD2. V lost 5 bases to trimming and J lost 13 bases; unmatched junction nucleotides: 8. Per germline, CDR1 SGHDT and CDR2 YYEEEE. The CDR3 consists of 13 residues. This chain's CDR3 is CASRLAGGDPQFF. The CDR3 DNA reads as TGTGCCAGCAGGCTAGCGGGGGGCGATCCCCAGTTCTTC.

The V gene is TRBV6-1, the J gene TRBJ2-3, with 7 bases fitting TRBD1. Trimming took 4 bases from V and 0 from J; bases not matched to a gene: 7. CDR1 and CDR2 from the germline V gene are MNHNS and SASEGT. The CDR3 has 16 amino acids. The CDR3 nucleotides are TGTGCCAGCAGTGCGACAGGGTGGAGGAGCACAGATACGCAGTATTTT. Protein: CASSATGWRSTDTQYF.

This clone was observed a few times. CDR3 nucleotides: TGTGCCACCAGCAGAGATTTAGGCAGGGCCTCCGAGCAGTACTTC. Translating it yields CATSRDLGRASEQYF. The V call is TRBV15, the J call TRBJ2-7, with D possibly matching TRBD1 (5 bases). With 0 bases removed from V and 6 bases from J, the gap between germline ends came to 15 bases. Germline V gene lookup returns CDR1 LNHNV and CDR2 YYDKDF (reference sequence). This CDR3 has 15 residues.

J is TRBJ2-1 and V is TRBV28, with TRBD2 matching over 7 bases. CDR1 MDHEN and CDR2 SYDVKM come from the germline V gene. The trim removed 7 bases at V and 1 base at J, leaving 10 bases unmatched. The CDR3 is 16 residues long. CDR3 region: CASTPIVAGSYNEQFF. In DNA, the CDR3 is TGTGCCAGCACTCCGATAGTAGCGGGTTCCTACAATGAGCAGTTCTTC.

The V and J genes are TRBV5-1 and TRBJ2-3; D is uncertain. Trimming cost V 0 bases and J 1 base, with 9 bases left between them. Germline V gene data show CDR1 as SGHRS and CDR2 as YFSETQ. This CDR3 has 15 amino acids. The CDR3 spells CASSLVVRGTDTQYF. In nucleotides, the CDR3 is TGCGCCAGCAGCTTGGTGGTTCGGGGCACAGATACGCAGTATTTT.

The chain employs TRBV6-2 or TRBV6-3 and TRBJ2-5; 11 bases agree with TRBD2. The V segment lost 2 bases and the J segment 2 bases; nucleotides outside the gene matches: 10. Per germline, CDR1 MNHEY and CDR2 SVGEGT. This CDR3 is 18 amino acids long. CDR3 residues: CASSYARATSGKQETQYF. The CDR3, as DNA: TGTGCCAGCAGTTACGCTCGGGCGACTAGCGGGAAGCAAGAGACCCAGTACTTC.

This chain uses TRBV10-1 with TRBJ1-6; D ambiguous. Germline CDR1 WNHNN, CDR2 SYGVQD (reference sequence). V was shortened by 4 bases and J by 7 bases, with 8 bases between the two germline ends. CDR3 length: 13 amino acids. The CDR3 protein is CASSGQTNSPLHF. In nucleotides, the CDR3 is TGCGCCAGCAGTGGCCAGACAAATTCACCCCTCCACTTT.